The clone carrying this T cell receptor (beta chain) was counted at least ten times. Its specificity is not known. The data were obtained in a study of response to subunit inactivated influenza vaccine. In TCRdb, the RT-PCR reads were re-called with MiXCR into one record per CDR3 protein. This table has roughly 650,000 distinct CDR3 sequences, 13% to 15% appearing once. Overall study results and limits: The authors put forward the suggestion that each seasonal influenza vaccination may bring in only a limited number of new T cells.

Sequencing used PBMCs from blood, obtained around two weeks before vaccination. The receptor was isolated from a man aged 50 to 59 who received an inactivated influenza vaccine.

CDR3 amino acids: CASSLIDPRQPSYYGYTF. CDR3 nucleotide sequence: TGTGCCAGCAGTTTAATTGATCCGCGACAGCCCTCCTACTATGGCTACACCTTC. V usage is TRBV28 and J usage is TRBJ1-2; a weak D match, TRBD1 (5 bases). The CDR3 covers 18 residues. Germline CDR1 reads MDHEN; CDR2 reads SYDVKM. Trimming left V 2 bases short and J 3 bases short, with 22 bases between.